This T cell receptor beta chain is drawn from a study of T cells in Graves' hyperthyroidism and ophthalmopathy. In the study overall: Peripheral blood collection took place at initial diagnosis, before any treatment.

Study-wide points: Ophthalmopathy and stable hyperthyroidism were separated by a 13 V-J model.

Exclusion of patients followed from uncontrolled infection, other autoimmune disease, pregnancy or lactation. Fresh peripheral blood, 10 ml, yielded the PBMCs. What was amplified from RNA transcripts were TCR beta CDR3 regions. The HTBI primer set was used in a first-round RT-PCR of the TCR CDR3. In TCRdb, the multiplex PCR reads were re-called with MiXCR into one record per CDR3 protein. The table shows 300,000 to 450,000 distinct CDR3 sequences, with 18% occurring only once. Germline values: CDR1 MNHEY, CDR2 SVGEGT. After removal of 6 bases from V and 5 bases from J, the junction contained 23 bases not matched to a gene. The CDR3 extends over 19 amino acids. This clonotype was recorded many times. Its specificity is unknown.

The sequence came from a young man with Graves' ophthalmopathy. The sample taken for sequencing was blood. V usage is TRBV6-2 or TRBV6-3 and J usage is TRBJ2-3; 7 nucleotides agree with TRBD2. CDR3 nucleotide sequence: TGTGCCAGCAGGCAAAAGCCCTATGCGAGCGGGGACGGGGGAGATACGCAGTATTTT. Protein sequence: CASRQKPYASGDGGDTQYF.